This TCR beta chain appears in the sequencing data of a study of cytomegalovirus exposure and HLA in healthy donors (dated by TCRdb to 2015 to 2018). For the study in its entirety: An earlier analysis of approximately 640 of the donors reported 250 to 300 Gb of sequence data and 117 million unique TCR beta sequences from 190 million or so T cells. About 310 gigabases of sequencing data and around 87 million unique TCR sequences were included in an early release covering about 600 HLA-typed donors. The genetic ancestry cluster associated with self-reported Caucasian donors included over 65% of the roughly 380 genotyped donors. The study aimed to test whether signatures of past pathogen exposure could be identified by cataloging public T cell receptors. The study used immunosequencing to profile the T cell repertoires of hundreds of subjects and linked those repertoires to cytomegalovirus serostatus. Along with the approximately 650-subject first cohort, a separate validation cohort of some 130 different subjects was used. To predict cytomegalovirus infection status, the study brought together high-throughput TCR immunosequencing, statistical association of individual TCRs with disease status, and machine learning. To study patterns of TCR occurrence, a later analysis re-analyzed previously published TCR beta repertoires from several hundred donors and added high-resolution HLA genotyping. The later analysis used no new phenotypic data to find candidate immune exposures, relying instead on TCR beta sequences and their occurrence across donors. In an earlier analysis of more than 550 of the donors, high-throughput TCR beta sequencing was used to judge whether each TCR beta V gene segment behaved as functional or pseudogenic. Donor age, sex, ethnicity and CMV serostatus were compiled alongside the repertoire data. A later genetic analysis used genome-wide SNP genotypes for about 60% of the roughly 670 donors, treating that subset as a discovery cohort. Every discovery cohort repertoire had been produced on one sequencing platform. HLA typing covered class I and class II loci at four-digit resolution. The number of donors typed differed by locus, with roughly 620-640 for A, B, C, DRB1 and DQB1, around 560 for DQA1, approximately 580 for DPA1, and some 450 for DPB1. Roughly five DR-DQ haplotypes were treated as single units for association and clustering because of strong linkage in the cohort. On average, around 240,000 unique TCR beta nucleotide sequences were sequenced per donor among fewer than 500 genotyped donors of the cohort, with roughly 19% of those sequences being non-productive. Overall results and qualifications from the work: A later analysis found that HLA-associated TCR beta chains were more clonally expanded and had lower generation probabilities than equally common non-associated chains. The classifier was reported to diagnose cytomegalovirus status with high specificity and sensitivity in both the original cohort and the validation cohort. Presence/absence analyses assumed roughly uniform sequencing depth across donors, an assumption that may not hold. Across donors, most TCR sequences were observed very rarely, whereas some public TCRs were present in many individuals. Three of the identified cytomegalovirus-associated TCR beta chains were confirmed in vitro to be specific for cytomegalovirus antigens. Correlated functional status among segregating V segments might be attributable to linkage disequilibrium, but an unknown experimental factor could not be ruled out. Some IMGT-functional V segments, including TRBV6-2 and TRBV6-3, could not be told apart with the 87-base-pair reads, so those segments were excluded. A further reported finding was that TCR beta sequences accurately predicted the HLA-A and HLA-B alleles for most subjects in the first cohort. The cohort was sequenced for TCR beta chains only, and without alpha or paired-chain data the features that could be detected were limited. When HLA alleles, especially DR and DQ, strongly co-occurred, attributing TCR associations to individual alleles was difficult. In a later analysis, the rate of TCR association differed among HLA loci, with DRB1 alleles having the most associated TCRs and HLA-C alleles having the fewest. In a later analysis, several top co-occurrence clusters were reported to appear linked to parvovirus B19, influenza, CMV and Epstein-Barr virus. A later analysis found that most CMV-associated TCR beta chains appeared HLA-restricted, with HLA associations seemingly driven largely by CMV exposure. In an earlier analysis of 587 of the donors, most TCR beta V segments appeared in productive rearrangements about 87% or about 30% of the time, broadly matching IMGT annotations. The authors suggested that the approach could potentially be generalized to other disease states and immunological phenotypes. CMV serostatus was the only immune exposure information available for the cohort. In a later genetic analysis, fewer N-insertions in productive TCRs were reported among donors in an Asian-associated ancestry cluster than the roughly 700-donor mean. A total of fewer than 200 TCR beta chains were listed by the study as associated with cytomegalovirus. Because counts were too low, roughly 16 rarely observed V segments, including chromosome 9 orphons, were excluded from the earlier analysis of fewer than 650 of the donors. HLA typing was unavailable for some donors at each locus, so association tests used only the typed subset. A cluster of highly shared sequence variants was judged likely to represent a technical artifact of the sequencing pipeline. At a false discovery rate of 0.05, a later analysis linked 15,000 to 20,000 TCR beta sequences to specific HLA alleles. An association between a missense DCLRE1C variant and V-gene and J-gene trimming of TCR beta chains was found in a later genetic analysis and replicated in an independent cohort.

The library was obtained by the immunoSEQ multiplex PCR assay. A mixture of 60 forward primers for TCR Vbeta segments and 13 reverse primers for TCR Jbeta segments was used in the multiplex PCR. A multiplex PCR assay on genomic DNA amplified the CDR3 region of rearranged TCR beta genes. The Illumina HiSeq System was used to sequence the amplified TCR beta libraries as 87-base-pair reads. As for the authors' bioinformatics: A later analysis counted about 76 million unique TCR beta chains across the approximately 700 repertoires, and 9.5 million to 11 million of these chains were shared by at least two donors. Raw reads were error-corrected and collapsed into unique sequences with a nearest-neighbor algorithm that merged closely related sequences to remove PCR and sequencing errors. V, D and J gene segments were assigned by aligning CDR3 sequences to IMGT reference sequences. For a sequence to be retained, a match of at least six nucleotides was required to both a V gene segment and a J gene segment. Rearrangements were called productive when the CDR3 lacked stop codons and stayed in frame with V and J; all others were non-productive. Following IMGT convention, CDR3 was defined as the stretch from the second conserved V-encoded cysteine up to the conserved J-encoded phenylalanine. In an earlier analysis of just under 600 of the donors, sequences lacking an unambiguous match to a single V gene segment were excluded. An earlier analysis of 450 to 650 of the donors called V segments functional above 56.7% productive rearrangements and segregating when the between-donor standard deviation exceeded 5%. A statistical classification framework was developed to diagnose cytomegalovirus status using the catalog of TCR beta chain sequences. A later analysis assigned V and J genes by comparing TCR nucleotide sequences with IMGT/GENE-DB human TR gene sequences. In a later analysis, CDR3 sequences and most-parsimonious VDJ recombination scenarios were assigned using the TCRdist pipeline. In a later analysis, each TCR beta chain was defined by its CDR3 amino acid sequence together with its V-gene family, and reads lacking a unique V-gene family were excluded. As a way to deal with suspected cross-contamination and a sequencing artifact, a later analysis dropped nearly 600 nucleotide sequences that were highly shared and had low generation probability. A later analysis calculated a clonal expansion index for each public chain from normalized within-repertoire ranks of inferred template counts. Generation probabilities in a later analysis came from a VDJ recombination model fitted to out-of-frame rearrangements, and those results were checked against IGoR. In a later analysis, TCR-TCR, TCR-HLA and TCR-CMV co-occurrence was scored with hypergeometric tests, and a repertoire-size bias correction was applied to TCR pairs. In a later analysis, false discovery rates were estimated by permuting HLA or CMV assignments 20 times. In a later analysis, co-occurring TCRs were grouped using DBSCAN, with TCRdist sequence similarity added in when clustering inside HLA-allele-positive subsets. Repertoires with fewer than 30,000 or more than 120,000 public chains, plus five repertoires with anomalous nucleotide sharing, were excluded from co-occurrence clustering. This is the immuneACCESS table as TCRdb keeps it, with only in-frame sequences that have V and J called. A part of the clones is gone; compared with another copy, unresolved V genes explain less than half, and the rest is unexplained. V and J calls and clone size are given by that table; D and trimming were obtained from the DNA. This sample lists 110,000 to 150,000 clones; around 82% were detected once. The leading ten clones occupy roughly 2.9% of the sample.

Note on this clone: Its antigen is still unknown. Base quality data are lacking; no much larger clone is found one base away.

CDR1 and CDR2, looked up from the germline V gene, are SNHLY and FYNNEI. V trim: 0 bases; J trim: 13 bases; unmatched bases: 17. The CDR3 numbers 17 residues from cysteine through phenylalanine. Left in the record is the CDR3 DNA by itself, 51 bases read in frame from the first base. In total, 500 to 700 healthy bone marrow donors made up the cohort. All cohort members were sampled while nominally healthy, although unrecorded immune exposures were likely present. The donor was CMV seronegative and was included in the group of a few hundred seronegative cohort members. Every donor gave a peripheral blood sample, and the peripheral blood mononuclear cells from that sample were used for TCR beta sequencing. Genomic DNA was extracted from the blood cell samples with the Qiagen DNeasy Blood Extraction Kit.

The receptor chain draws on TRBV2 and TRBJ2-1, with 8 junctional bases fitting TRBD2. Sequenced: PBMCs. The TCR comes from a female donor in good health and CMV-seronegative. The CDR3 corresponds to CASSEAHLGLGFFLQFF. The sequenced DNA: TGTGCCAGCAGTGAAGCGCATTTGGGACTAGGATTTTTTCTTCAGTTCTTC.